This TCR beta chain was obtained from a study of blood T cells in healthy people across ages. The V and J ends lost 0 bases and 5 bases respectively, with 14 bases between them. This CDR3 is 15 amino acids long. CDR1 and CDR2 (germline): SGHDT, YYEEEE. Through a sample-barcoded 5' primer and a J-beta primer mix, a second PCR was run for roughly 7 to 12 cycles. TCRdb analysed the 5' RACE reads with MiXCR anew, one entry per CDR3 protein. The sample includes about 1,600,000 distinct CDR3 sequences, approximately 38% seen only once; the top ten take roughly 8.2%. Material: blood. This chain joins TRBV5-6 and TRBJ1-1; D is uncertain. The TCR comes from a young woman in good health. CDR3 loop: CASSLDRIGGTEAFF. The CDR3 DNA reads TGTGCCAGCAGCTTGGACAGAATCGGCGGGACTGAAGCTTTCTTT.